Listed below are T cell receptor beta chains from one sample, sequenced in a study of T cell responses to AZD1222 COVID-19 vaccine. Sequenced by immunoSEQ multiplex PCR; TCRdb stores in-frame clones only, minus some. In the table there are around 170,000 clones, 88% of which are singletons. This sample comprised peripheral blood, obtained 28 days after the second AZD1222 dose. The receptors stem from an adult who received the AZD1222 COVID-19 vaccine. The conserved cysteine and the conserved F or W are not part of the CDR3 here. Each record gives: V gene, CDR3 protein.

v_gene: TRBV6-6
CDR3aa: ASSEGRGRTYEQY

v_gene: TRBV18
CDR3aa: ASSPGISTSSNYGYT

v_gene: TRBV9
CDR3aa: ASSVAGTGLYEQY

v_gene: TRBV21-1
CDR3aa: ASSKENSSYEQY

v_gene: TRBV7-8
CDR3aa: ASSLDKNRGYT

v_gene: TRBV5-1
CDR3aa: ASSRGVDTEAF

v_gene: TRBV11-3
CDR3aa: ASSLGVTDTQY

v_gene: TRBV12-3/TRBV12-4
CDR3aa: ASRWGNTEAF

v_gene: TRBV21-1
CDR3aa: ASSKRHSGNTIY

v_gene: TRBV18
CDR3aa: ASSGPQGAGTDTQY

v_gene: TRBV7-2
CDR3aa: ASSLAAGGLGAYTEAF

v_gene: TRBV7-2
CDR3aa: ASSSLYEQY

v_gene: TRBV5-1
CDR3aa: ASSGVNPNTGELF

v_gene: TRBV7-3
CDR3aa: ASSLADTQY

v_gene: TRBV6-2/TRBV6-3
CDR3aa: ASSQVQGTGF

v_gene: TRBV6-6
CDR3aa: ASSSPPEQETQY

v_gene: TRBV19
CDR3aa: ASSLTGAGEQY

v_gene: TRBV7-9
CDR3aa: ASSSRGLYTIY

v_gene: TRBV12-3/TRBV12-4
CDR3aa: ASTAGLAGELF

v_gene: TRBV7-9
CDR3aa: ASSLVNNGGETQY

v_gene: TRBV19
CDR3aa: ASSTVGQGDTEAF

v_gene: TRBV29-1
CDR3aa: SVHTYTEAF

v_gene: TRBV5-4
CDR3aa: ASSPAGQGQETQY

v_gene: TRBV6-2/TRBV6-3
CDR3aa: ASSEEGGTVETQY

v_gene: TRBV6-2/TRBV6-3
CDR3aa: ASSLFRQGPISISNLNYGYT

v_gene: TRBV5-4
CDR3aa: ASSPGTDSYNEQF